This TCR beta chain is from a study of blood T cell repertoires in COVID-19. In the study overall: Acute and convalescent COVID-19 specimens originated in the United States, Italy and Spain. From T cells, B-cell-depleted T cells, or PBMCs came the material, which was cDNA or gDNA.

CDR3 length: 13 residues. V lost 8 bases and J lost 1, with 9 bases in between. Germline-derived CDR1 and CDR2 are SGHTA and FQGNSA. As originally analysed: How many nucleated cells were present was estimated from reference gene primer amplification. Clones were read by immunoSEQ multiplex PCR, and TCRdb kept only the in-frame ones, dropping some. From that table come the V and J calls and clone size; the DNA was used to work out D and trimming. The sample lists hundreds of thousands of clones, 75% to 90% occurring once. This TCR was recovered from a woman in her seventies with active or convalescent COVID-19. The chain couples TRBV7-2 to TRBJ1-5; a possible D gene is TRBD1 (6 bases). Material: peripheral blood. CDR3 sequence (DNA): TGTGCCAGCCGGGACACCAGCAATCAGCCCCAGCATTTT. Encoded protein: CASRDTSNQPQHF.